The 18 T cell receptor beta chains given below trace back to one sample, sequenced in a study of blood T cells in healthy people across ages. A second PCR, run for roughly 7 to 12 cycles, used a sample-barcoded 5' primer plus a J-beta primer mix. TCRdb recomputed calls from the 5' RACE reads with MiXCR, one row per CDR3 protein. In the table there are fewer than 2,000,000 distinct CDR3 sequences, approximately 32% of which are singletons. Sequenced material: blood. These receptor sequences come from a woman aged 25 to 39 in good health.

This clonotype was counted only a few times. The chain is built from TRBV7-3 and TRBJ2-1, with 8 bases fitting TRBD1. The V and J ends lost 3 bases and 2 bases, in that order; junction bases with no gene match: 3. Germline V gene sequence: CDR1 SGHTA, CDR2 FQGTGA. This CDR3 contains 15 residues. The CDR3 spells CASSLDRAPYNEQFF. The CDR3 DNA reads TGTGCCAGCAGCTTGGACAGGGCCCCCTACAATGAGCAGTTCTTC.

This clonotype was picked up a small number of times. The chain employs TRBV9 and TRBJ2-7; D is uncertain. Trimming took off 0 bases at V and 0 bases at J, with 13 bases between the two ends. The CDR3 loop spans 16 amino acids. The germline V gene encodes CDR1 SGDLS and CDR2 YYNGEE. CDR3 amino acids: CASSVALEECSYEQYF. CDR3 in DNA: TGTGCCAGCAGCGTAGCTTTAGAGGAGTGCTCCTACGAGCAGTACTTC.

Worth noting for this clonotype: Compared with germline, one end of the junction differs, possibly owing to a read error. The chain carries TRBV20-1 and TRBJ2-7, with 7 bases lining up with TRBD2. The length of the CDR3 is 13 residues. Germline lookup yields CDR1 DFQATT and CDR2 SNEGSKA (reference sequence). The DNA for the CDR3 is TGCAGTGCGAGAGGAGCGGGGCAGGTCGAGCAGTACTTC. Translated, it gives CSARGAGQVEQYF.

The chain couples TRBV4-1 to TRBJ1-5; D is undetermined. V was clipped by 4 bases and J by 0 bases, with 16 bases between them. There are 17 residues in the CDR3. The germline gives CDR1 MGHRA, CDR2 YSYEKL. CDR3 DNA: TGCGCCAGCAGCCCCAAGGAGGCAGGCCTTAGCAATCAGCCCCAGCATTTT. It specifies CASSPKEAGLSNQPQHF.

This chain links TRBV10-3 with TRBJ1-1, with 10 bases that match TRBD1. V lost 4 bases to trimming and J lost 4 bases; unmatched junction nucleotides: 9. Per germline, CDR1 ENHRY and CDR2 SYGVKD. The CDR3 is 16 residues long. The CDR3 nucleotides read TGTGCCATCAGTGGGGCCCCGGGACAGGGGACCACTGAAGCTTTCTTT. Translated, it gives CAISGAPGQGTTEAFF.

The chain couples TRBV20-1 to TRBJ2-1, with a possible D match to TRBD1 (5 bases). V shed 6 bases and J shed 7 bases, with 16 bases lying between them. CDR1 is DFQATT, CDR2 SNEGSKA, per germline (reference sequence). There are 13 residues in the CDR3. The CDR3, as DNA: TGCAGTGCCATCTCAGGGAAGGGGAATGAGCAGTTCTTC. Translated: CSAISGKGNEQFF.

The chain employs TRBV4-1 and TRBJ2-7; 8 nucleotides agree with TRBD2. This CDR3 is built from 16 residues. The germline gives CDR1 MGHRA, CDR2 YSYEKL. V shed 1 base, J shed 2 bases, and the junction held 7 bases outside the gene matches. The CDR3 coding sequence is TGCGCCAGCAGCCAAGGGGGCGGGGGGCGACCCTACGAGCAGTACTTC. It codes for CASSQGGGGRPYEQYF.

Ten or more counts support this clonotype. V gene TRBV6-6 combines with J gene TRBJ2-1; D unresolved. The V gene lost 5 bases and the J gene lost 6 bases, with 8 bases spanning the gap. The CDR3 loop spans 12 amino acids. The germline V gene has CDR1 MNHNY and CDR2 SVGAGI (reference sequence). The CDR3 region is CASSRDVNEQFF. The CDR3 DNA is TGTGCCAGCAGTCGTGACGTCAATGAGCAGTTCTTC.

On this clonotype: This may stem from a read error, because a much larger clone lies one nucleotide away. The J gene is TRBJ2-5, the V gene TRBV5-1, with TRBD1 matching 12 bases. Germline trimming cut 4 bases from V and 11 bases from J; bases unmatched to any gene: 15. The CDR3 spans 16 residues. The V gene's germline CDR1 is SGHRS and CDR2 YFSETQ. CDR3 amino acids: CASSTRDRGLSYKQYF. The CDR3 region has the DNA TGCGCCAGCAGCACCCGGGACAGGGGGCTTTCCTACAAGCAGTACTTC.

The chain combines TRBV11-2 with TRBJ2-1; 7 bases line up with TRBD2. The V gene's germline CDR1 is SGHAT and CDR2 FQNNGV. With V trimmed by 5 bases and J by 8 bases, 9 bases remained unmatched. The CDR3 loop spans 14 amino acids. In nucleotides, the CDR3 is TGTGCCAGCAGCCTTCCGGGGGGATATCATGAGCAGTTCTTC. Its translation: CASSLPGGYHEQFF.

This clonotype was seen a few times. The CDR3 DNA is TGCGCCAGCAGCGGGACCCCTCAAGGCACGGGAGCAGGTACGCAGTATTTT. Residues: CASSGTPQGTGAGTQYF. The V gene is TRBV5-1, the J gene TRBJ2-3; TRBD2 is a possible D gene (6 bases). CDR1 is SGHRS and CDR2 is YFSETQ in the germline V gene. This CDR3 spans 17 amino acids. With 4 bases removed from V and 8 bases from J, the gap between germline ends came to 26 bases.

This chain links TRBV20-1 with TRBJ1-1, with 12 bases fitting TRBD1. Per germline, CDR1 DFQATT and CDR2 SNEGSKA (reference sequence). This CDR3 has 16 amino acids. After removal of 0 bases from V and 4 bases from J, the junction contained 6 bases not matched to a gene. CDR3 residues: CSAREGTGGKGTEAFF. The DNA for the CDR3 is TGCAGTGCTAGAGAGGGGACAGGGGGCAAAGGCACTGAAGCTTTCTTT.

The J gene is TRBJ1-1, the V gene TRBV5-6; TRBD1 aligns across 7 bases. V was pared by 4 bases and J by 3 bases, with 9 bases of the junction left unmatched. This CDR3 spans 15 amino acids. Germline V gives CDR1 SGHDT, CDR2 YYEEEE. For the CDR3, the DNA is TGTGCCAGCAGCCAAAACAGGGGCCGGTACACTGAAGCTTTCTTT. Its translation is CASSQNRGRYTEAFF.

This clonotype showed up just a few times. The chain couples TRBV7-2 to TRBJ2-7; possible D gene TRBD1, 6 bases. Trimming removed 5 bases from V and 1 base from J, with 15 bases in between. This CDR3 has 15 amino acids. Germline-derived CDR1 and CDR2 are SGHTA and FQGNSA. The chain's CDR3 is CASSTQGFQSYEQYF. The CDR3 nucleotides are TGTGCCAGCAGCACACAGGGATTTCAGTCCTACGAGCAGTACTTC.

This chain links TRBV21-1 with TRBJ2-7; the table's D call of TRBD1 was not tested on the DNA. TRBV21-1 is a known pseudogene. This CDR3 contains 15 residues. The CDR3 reads CASGETRTDSYEQYF. The CDR3, as DNA: TGTGCCAGCGGCGAAACCAGGACAGATTCCTACGAGCAGTACTTC.

The rearrangement uses TRBV6-1 and TRBJ2-3, with a weak D call TRBD2 (6 bases). Trimming left V 7 bases short and J 4 bases short, with 12 bases between. Germline V lookup: CDR1 MNHNS, CDR2 SASEGT. The CDR3 contains 13 residues. The CDR3 DNA reads as TGTGCCAGCACAAAGGGGAGGTCAGATACGCAGTATTTT. Translated: CASTKGRSDTQYF.

CDR3 nucleotide sequence: TGTGCCAGCAGCTTAACGAGCCAGGGCGTAGCTTTCTTT. Translated: CASSLTSQGVAFF. The rearrangement uses TRBV7-3 and TRBJ1-1; possible D gene TRBD1, 5 bases. This CDR3 is 13 amino acids long. Germline V CDR1 and CDR2: SGHTA, FQGTGA. Trimming took off 0 bases at V and 10 bases at J, with 12 bases between the two ends.

This clonotype has more than one count but fewer than ten. The J gene is TRBJ1-2, the V gene TRBV5-1; D is unresolved. V gave up 5 bases and J gave up 8 bases, with 19 bases separating them. Germline V gene sequence: CDR1 SGHRS, CDR2 YFSETQ. CDR3 length: 14 residues. Here the CDR3 reads CASSLGGEKYGYTF. The CDR3 DNA follows: TGCGCCAGCAGTCTGGGTGGGGAAAAGTACGGCTACACCTTC.